This T cell receptor beta chain was sequenced for a study of blood T cell repertoires in COVID-19. Overall study: Donors in the United States, Italy and Spain gave samples during acute or convalescent COVID-19.

Seattle patient enrollment occurred during active infection, with longitudinal follow-up thereafter. Method: immunoSEQ multiplex PCR; TCRdb's copy keeps in-frame clones and lacks some. This table holds over 250,000 clones, 80% to 90% found once. This CDR3 contains 18 residues. The chain has TRBV21-1 and TRBJ1-6. TRBV21-1 is a documented pseudogene. Sequenced: peripheral blood. This clonotype was obtained from a woman aged 70-85 years with COVID-19, enrolled during active disease. This CDR3 is CASSNRYWRVPYNSPLHF. The CDR3 DNA reads TGTGCCAGCAGCAACCGTTATTGGAGGGTACCCTATAATTCACCCCTCCACTTT.